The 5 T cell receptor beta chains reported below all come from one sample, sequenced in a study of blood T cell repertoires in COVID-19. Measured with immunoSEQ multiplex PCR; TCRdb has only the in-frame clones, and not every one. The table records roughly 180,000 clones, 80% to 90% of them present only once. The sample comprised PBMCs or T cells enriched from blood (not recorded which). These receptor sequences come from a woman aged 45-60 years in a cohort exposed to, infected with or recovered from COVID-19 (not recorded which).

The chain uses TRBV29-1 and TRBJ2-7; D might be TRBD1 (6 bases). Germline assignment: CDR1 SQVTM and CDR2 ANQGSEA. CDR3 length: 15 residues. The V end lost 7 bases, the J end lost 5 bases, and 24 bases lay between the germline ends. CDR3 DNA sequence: TGCAGCGCATCGATCCGGGACAACGCGTTCCACGAGCAGTACTTC. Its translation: CSASIRDNAFHEQYF.

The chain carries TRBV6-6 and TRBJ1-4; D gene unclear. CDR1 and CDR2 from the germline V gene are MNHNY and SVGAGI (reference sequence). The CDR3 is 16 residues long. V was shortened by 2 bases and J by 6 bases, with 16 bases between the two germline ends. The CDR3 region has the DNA TGTGCCAGCAGTTACGGTAGGCGGGGTGTCGATGAAAAACTGTTTTTT. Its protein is CASSYGRRGVDEKLFF.

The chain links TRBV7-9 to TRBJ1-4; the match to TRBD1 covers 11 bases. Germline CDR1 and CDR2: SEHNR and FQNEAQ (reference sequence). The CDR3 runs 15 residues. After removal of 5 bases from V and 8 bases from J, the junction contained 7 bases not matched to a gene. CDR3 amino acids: CASSGRGQGVEKLFF. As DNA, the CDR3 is TGTGCCAGCAGCGGAAGGGGACAGGGGGTAGAAAAACTGTTTTTT.

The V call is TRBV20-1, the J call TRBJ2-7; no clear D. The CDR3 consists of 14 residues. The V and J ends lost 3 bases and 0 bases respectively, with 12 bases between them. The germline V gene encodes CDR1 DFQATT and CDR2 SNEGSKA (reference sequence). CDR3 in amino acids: CSASWRGFSYEQYF. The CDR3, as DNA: TGCAGTGCTAGTTGGCGCGGCTTCTCCTACGAGCAGTACTTC.

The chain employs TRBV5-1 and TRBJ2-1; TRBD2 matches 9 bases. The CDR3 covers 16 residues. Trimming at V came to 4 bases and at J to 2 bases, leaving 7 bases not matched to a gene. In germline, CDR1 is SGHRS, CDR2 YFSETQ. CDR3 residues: CASSQSSGGTYNEQFF. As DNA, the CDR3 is TGCGCCAGCAGCCAAAGTAGCGGGGGTACCTACAATGAGCAGTTCTTC.